These 5 T cell receptor beta chains were all obtained from the same sample, sequenced in a study of CD8 T cells in ankylosing spondylitis. TCRdb re-called the 5' RACE reads with MiXCR, one entry per CDR3 protein. The sample shows 110,000 to 150,000 distinct CDR3 sequences, 8% to 9% of them seen only once. Material: synovial fluid, either unsorted or a sorted T cell fraction (not recorded which). All receptors derive from a male donor with ankylosing spondylitis.

This clonotype occurred many times. The chain carries TRBV7-2 and TRBJ2-3; D call uncertain. Germline V gives CDR1 SGHTA, CDR2 FQGNSA. Between the trimmed V and J ends, which lost 5 bases and 7 bases, there was a span of 10 bases. The CDR3 has 12 residues. The CDR3 bases are TGTGCCAGCAGCCTTAGGAGTTATACGCAGTATTTT. Its translation is CASSLRSYTQYF.

This clonotype has ten or more counts. The genes are TRBV28 and TRBJ2-7, with D hard to call. The CDR3 runs to 15 residues. Germline CDR1 reads MDHEN; CDR2 reads SYDVKM. Trimming shortened V by 6 bases and J by 2 bases, and 17 bases separated the two germline ends. Here the CDR3 reads CASSDLQYGAYEQYF. CDR3 in DNA: TGTGCCAGCAGCGACCTCCAGTATGGGGCCTACGAGCAGTACTTC.

Ten or more counts support this clonotype. The V and J genes are TRBV7-6 and TRBJ2-3, with 10 bases matching TRBD1. V lost 5 bases to trimming and J lost 3 bases; unmatched junction nucleotides: 5. The length of the CDR3 is 15 residues. Germline CDR1 is SGHVS and CDR2 is FNYEAQ. The CDR3 region has the DNA TGTGCCAGCAGCCCCGGGACAGGGGTGACAGATACGCAGTATTTT. This codes for CASSPGTGVTDTQYF.

This clonotype was counted between two and nine times. V and J are TRBV5-5 and TRBJ2-5; the D gene could be TRBD1 or TRBD2 (5 bases each). This CDR3 has 14 residues. The V end was cut by 1 base, the J end by 5 bases, with 12 bases between. Germline CDR1 is SGHKS and CDR2 is YYEKEE (reference sequence). CDR3: CASSLLGAGETQYF. The CDR3 DNA reads TGTGCCAGCAGCTTGCTAGGGGCGGGCGAGACCCAGTACTTC.

This clonotype was recorded at least ten times. The chain employs TRBV6-2 or TRBV6-3 and TRBJ1-5, with D hard to call. Germline V CDR1 and CDR2: MNHEY, SVGEGT. V was trimmed by 6 bases and J by 3 bases, leaving 18 bases between them. This CDR3 comprises 16 residues. This CDR3 reads CASSRPTASPNQPQHF. CDR3 nucleotide sequence: TGTGCCAGCAGCCGCCCCACAGCCTCCCCCAATCAGCCCCAGCATTTT.